This TCR beta chain was retrieved from a study of blood T cell repertoires in COVID-19. Study as a whole: COVID-19 samples collected from the United States, Italy and Spain covered acute and convalescent phases. Sample material is recorded as cDNA or gDNA derived from T cells, B-cell-depleted T cells, or PBMCs.

The V and J ends lost 5 bases and 6 bases, in that order; junction bases with no gene match: 10. The CDR3 consists of 16 residues. From germline, CDR1 is LNHDA and CDR2 SQIVND (reference sequence). This clone has more than one count but fewer than ten. In the original workflow: Estimation of nucleated cell counts was performed using reference gene primer amplification. Clones were sequenced by immunoSEQ multiplex PCR, and TCRdb holds only the in-frame ones, with some missing. V, J and clone size are taken as reported in that table, and D and trimming were inferred from the DNA itself. In the table there are over 45,000 clones, approximately 86% of which are singletons.

V and J are TRBV19 and TRBJ1-5, with 10 nucleotides matching TRBD1. Sequences were obtained from peripheral blood. The receptor was isolated from an elderly woman with acute or convalescent COVID-19. This CDR3 reads CASSPRQGAWGQPQHF. DNA for the CDR3: TGTGCCAGTAGTCCAAGACAGGGGGCGTGGGGTCAGCCCCAGCATTTT.